This TCR beta chain was captured by sequencing in a study of T cell responses to AZD1222 COVID-19 vaccine. Profiling relied on immunoSEQ multiplex PCR, and the TCRdb table lists in-frame clones only, not all of them. The sample holds some 170,000 clones, approximately 93% seen once. With regard to this clone: What it recognizes is unknown.

The germline V gene has CDR1 GTSNPN and CDR2 SVGIG (reference sequence). This CDR3 is 13 amino acids long. The V and J ends lost 2 bases and 7 bases, in that order; junction bases with no gene match: 5. Study results and caveats: Spike was spanned by vaccine-associated CD4 TCRs, which were dominant at 160-218 and 743-854.

The starting material was peripheral blood, obtained on day 0 of AZD1222 vaccination. The TCR sequence derives from an adult in good health. V gene TRBV30 combines with J gene TRBJ1-2; 9 bases align to TRBD1. The CDR3 loop is CAWSQQGAVGYTF. In DNA, the CDR3 is TGTGCCTGGAGTCAACAGGGGGCTGTTGGCTACACCTTC.